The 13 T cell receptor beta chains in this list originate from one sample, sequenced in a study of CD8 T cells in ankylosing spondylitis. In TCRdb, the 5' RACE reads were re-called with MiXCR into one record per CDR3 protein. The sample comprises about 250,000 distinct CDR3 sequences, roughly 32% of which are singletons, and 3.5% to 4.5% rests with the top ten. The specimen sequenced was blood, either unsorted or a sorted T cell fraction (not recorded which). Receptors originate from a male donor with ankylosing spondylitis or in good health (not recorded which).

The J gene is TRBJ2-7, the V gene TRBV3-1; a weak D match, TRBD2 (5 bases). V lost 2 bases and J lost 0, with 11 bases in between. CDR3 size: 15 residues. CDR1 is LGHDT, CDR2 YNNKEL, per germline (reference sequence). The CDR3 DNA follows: TGTGCCAGCAGCCAACTAGTGGGGAGCTCCTACGAGCAGTACTTC. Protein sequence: CASSQLVGSSYEQYF.

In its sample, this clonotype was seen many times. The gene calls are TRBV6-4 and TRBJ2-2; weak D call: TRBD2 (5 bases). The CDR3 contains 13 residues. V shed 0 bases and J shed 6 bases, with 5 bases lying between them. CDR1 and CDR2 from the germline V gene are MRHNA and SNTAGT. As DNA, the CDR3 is TGTGCCAGCAGTGACTCGGAGGCCGGGGAGCTGTTTTTT. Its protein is CASSDSEAGELFF.

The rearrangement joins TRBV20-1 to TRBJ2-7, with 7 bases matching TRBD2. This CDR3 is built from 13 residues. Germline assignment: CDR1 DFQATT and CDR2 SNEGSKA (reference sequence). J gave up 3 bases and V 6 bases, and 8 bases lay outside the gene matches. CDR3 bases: TGCAGTGCCACCCCCGGGGGGAGCTACGAGCAGTACTTC. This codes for CSATPGGSYEQYF.

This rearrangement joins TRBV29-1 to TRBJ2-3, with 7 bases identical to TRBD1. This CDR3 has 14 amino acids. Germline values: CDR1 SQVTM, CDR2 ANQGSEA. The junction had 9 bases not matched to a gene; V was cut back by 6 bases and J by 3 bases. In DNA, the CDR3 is TGCAGCGTCCAGGCCGGGACAGCAACAGATACGCAGTATTTT. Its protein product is CSVQAGTATDTQYF.

The CDR3: CSVELLRAEHYEQYF. CDR3 in DNA: TGCAGCGTTGAGCTATTACGGGCCGAGCACTACGAGCAGTACTTC. The gene calls are TRBV29-1 and TRBJ2-7, with D unclear. V dropped 3 bases and J dropped 3 bases, with 18 bases sitting between them. Germline CDR1 SQVTM, CDR2 ANQGSEA. The CDR3 covers 15 residues.

The CDR3 nucleotides read TGTGCCAGCAGTGAATCGGGAAGCAATCAGCCCCAGCATTTT. Residues: CASSESGSNQPQHF. V usage is TRBV6-1 and J usage is TRBJ1-5; D is ambiguous. Trimming removed 2 bases at V and 1 base at J, with 6 bases between. The CDR3 loop spans 14 amino acids. Germline V gives CDR1 MNHNS, CDR2 SASEGT.

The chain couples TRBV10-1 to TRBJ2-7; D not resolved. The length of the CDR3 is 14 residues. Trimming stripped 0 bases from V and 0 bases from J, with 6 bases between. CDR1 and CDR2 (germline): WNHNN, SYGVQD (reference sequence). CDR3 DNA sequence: TGCGCCAGCAGTGAGTCCGGCAACTCCTACGAGCAGTACTTC. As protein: CASSESGNSYEQYF.

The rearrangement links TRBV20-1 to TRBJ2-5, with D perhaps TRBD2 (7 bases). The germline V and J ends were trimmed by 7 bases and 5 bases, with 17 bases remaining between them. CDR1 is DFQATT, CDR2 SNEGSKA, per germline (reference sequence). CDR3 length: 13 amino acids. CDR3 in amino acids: CSGPRGAEETQYF. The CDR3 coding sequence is TGCAGTGGACCCCGGGGGGCCGAGGAGACCCAGTACTTC.

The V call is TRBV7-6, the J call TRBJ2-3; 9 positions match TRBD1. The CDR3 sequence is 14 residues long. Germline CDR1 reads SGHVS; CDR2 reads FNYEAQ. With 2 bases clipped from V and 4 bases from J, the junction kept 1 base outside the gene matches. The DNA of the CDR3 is TGTGCCAGCAGCTTAAGGACAGGGGCAGATACGCAGTATTTT. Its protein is CASSLRTGADTQYF.

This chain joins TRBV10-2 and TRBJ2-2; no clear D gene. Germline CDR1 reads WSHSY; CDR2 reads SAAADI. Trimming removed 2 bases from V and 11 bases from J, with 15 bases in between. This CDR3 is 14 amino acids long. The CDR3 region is CASSEGRVIGELFF. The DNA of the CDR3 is TGCGCCAGCAGTGAGGGCCGGGTCATCGGAGAGCTGTTTTTT.

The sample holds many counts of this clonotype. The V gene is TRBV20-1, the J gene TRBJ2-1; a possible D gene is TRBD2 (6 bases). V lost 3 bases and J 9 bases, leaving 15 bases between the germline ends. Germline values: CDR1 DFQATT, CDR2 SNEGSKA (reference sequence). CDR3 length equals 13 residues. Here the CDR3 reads CSASRVRGGEQFF. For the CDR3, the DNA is TGCAGTGCTAGTAGGGTCCGGGGAGGTGAGCAGTTCTTC.

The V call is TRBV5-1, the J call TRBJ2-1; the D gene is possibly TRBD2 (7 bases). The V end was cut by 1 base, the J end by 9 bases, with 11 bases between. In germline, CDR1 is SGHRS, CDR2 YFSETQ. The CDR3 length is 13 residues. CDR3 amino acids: CASSLRGAAEQFF. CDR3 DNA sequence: TGCGCCAGCAGCTTGCGGGGGGCAGCTGAGCAGTTCTTC.

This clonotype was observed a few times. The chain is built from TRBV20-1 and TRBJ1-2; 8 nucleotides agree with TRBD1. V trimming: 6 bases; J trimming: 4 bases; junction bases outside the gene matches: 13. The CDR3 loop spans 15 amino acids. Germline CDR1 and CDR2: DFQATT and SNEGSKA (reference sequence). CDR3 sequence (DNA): TGCAGTGCCCCTCCCGGAGGTGGGACAGGCTATGGCTACACCTTC. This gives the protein CSAPPGGGTGYGYTF.